Presented here are 4 T cell receptor beta chains from one specimen sequenced in a study of cytomegalovirus exposure and HLA in healthy donors. The study ran its PCR with 60 Vbeta and 13 Jbeta primers. Some clones are missing from TCRdb's copy, which holds only in-frame ones; the method was immunoSEQ multiplex PCR. In the table there are over 100,000 clones, roughly 80% of which are singletons. The sample consisted of PBMCs. These receptors were obtained from a female donor in good health and CMV-seronegative.

The rearrangement uses TRBV9 and TRBJ1-2; D possibly corresponds to TRBD1 (6 bases). The CDR3 extends over 15 amino acids. Between the trimmed V and J ends, which lost 4 bases and 3 bases, there was a span of 16 bases. Looked up from germline, CDR1 is SGDLS and CDR2 is YYNGEE. The CDR3 nucleotides read TGTGCCAGCAGCCCCCGGGCAGGACAGCACTATGGCTACACCTTC. Amino acids: CASSPRAGQHYGYTF.

On this clone itself: The sample holds other DNA sequences that translate to the same CDR3. This chain links TRBV5-1 with TRBJ2-5; unclear D gene. The V end lost 3 bases, the J end lost 2 bases, and 2 bases lay between the germline ends. The length of the CDR3 is 11 residues. From germline, CDR1 is SGHRS and CDR2 YFSETQ. DNA for the CDR3: TGCGCCAGCAGCTCTCAAGAGACCCAGTACTTC. Encoded protein: CASSSQETQYF.

V and J are TRBV5-5 and TRBJ1-5; D is possibly TRBD1 (5 bases). The V and J ends lost 1 base and 7 bases respectively, with 12 bases between them. Germline V CDR1 and CDR2: SGHKS, YYEKEE (reference sequence). This CDR3 is 14 amino acids long. The CDR3 coding sequence is TGTGCCAGCAGCTTGAGGCAGGGTGAACAGCCCCAGCATTTT. Translated: CASSLRQGEQPQHF.

The V and J genes are TRBV27 and TRBJ2-3, with 8 bases that match TRBD2. Unmatched junction bases numbered 6, after V lost 1 base and J lost 0 bases. The CDR3 length is 17 residues. Germline V gene lookup returns CDR1 MNHEY and CDR2 SMNVEV (reference sequence). CDR3 nucleotide sequence: TGTGCCAGCAGTTTATTTTTTGAGCGGGGGAGCACAGATACGCAGTATTTT. Its protein product is CASSLFFERGSTDTQYF.